This entry describes one T cell receptor beta chain. Assay used: immunoSEQ multiplex PCR; TCRdb lists only in-frame clones, some missing. In the table there are approximately 490,000 clones, about 84% of which are singletons. The sample belongs to a study of shared T cell receptors in the human thymus. The V gene lost 3 bases and the J gene lost 2 bases, with 17 bases spanning the gap. The CDR3 length is 16 residues. Germline V gives CDR1 SEHNR, CDR2 FQNEAQ (reference sequence). These data also featured in a second study, about human thymus T cells.

This chain uses TRBV7-9 with TRBJ2-7, with D maybe TRBD1 (7 bases). The material sequenced was thymocytes. The origin of this receptor is a boy younger than two with a congenital heart defect. The CDR3 DNA reads TGTGCCAGCAGCTTTTTCCTGACAGGGAGGCCCTACGAGCAGTACTTC. It is translated as CASSFFLTGRPYEQYF. The full variable domain, with the rest looked up from reference TRBV7-9 and TRBJ2-7, is DTGVSQNPRHKITKRGQNVTFRCDPISEHNRLYWYRQTLGQGPEFLTYFQNEAQLEKSRLLSDRFSAERPKGSFSTLEIQRTEQGDSAMYLCASSFFLTGRPYEQYFGPGTRLTVT.